The 19 T cell receptor beta chains presented below share a single source sample, sequenced in a study of blood T cell repertoires in COVID-19. The assay was immunoSEQ multiplex PCR, and TCRdb's table has in-frame clones only and misses some. The table lists 300,000 to 400,000 clones, approximately 87% of them singletons. Sequenced: peripheral blood. All receptors come from a woman aged 55-69 years with COVID-19, enrolled during active disease.

This clone was recorded a few times. The genes are TRBV18 and TRBJ1-5, with D unclear. The V gene's germline CDR1 is KGHSH and CDR2 LQKENI. The ends were cut back, 11 bases at V and 7 bases at J, with 18 bases in the middle. CDR3 length equals 13 residues. Written as DNA, the CDR3 is TGTGCCGCGGCAGAGGGCCATGGGCAGCCCCAGCATTTT. It is translated as CAAAEGHGQPQHF.

The chain combines TRBV10-3 with TRBJ2-1; 11 positions agree with TRBD2. Germline CDR1 and CDR2: ENHRY and SYGVKD. The CDR3 length is 15 residues. J lost 6 bases, V lost 2 bases, and 3 bases had no gene match. The CDR3 DNA follows: TGTGCCATCAGTGAGGCCCTAGCGGGGGGCAATGAGCAGTTCTTC. This encodes CAISEALAGGNEQFF.

This clone has just a few counts. The V gene is TRBV6-1, the J gene TRBJ2-3, with D possibly matching TRBD2 (6 bases). This CDR3 has 15 amino acids. CDR1 and CDR2 (germline): MNHNS, SASEGT. Between the trimmed V and J ends, which lost 2 bases and 4 bases, there was a span of 13 bases. CDR3 region: CASSEPGVRADTQYF. The CDR3 DNA sequence: TGTGCCAGCAGTGAACCGGGGGTGAGGGCAGATACGCAGTATTTT.

J is TRBJ2-1 and V is TRBV7-2, with TRBD2 matching over 10 bases. V lost 1 base to trimming and J lost 8 bases; unmatched junction nucleotides: 8. Germline values: CDR1 SGHTA, CDR2 FQGNSA. The CDR3 is 16 residues long. DNA of the CDR3: TGTGCCAGCAGCTTAGTTGGGACTAGCGACGGCGATGAGCAGTTCTTC. It translates to CASSLVGTSDGDEQFF.

The chain couples TRBV4-2 to TRBJ1-3; maybe TRBD1 (5 bases). Germline CDR1 reads LGHNA; CDR2 reads YNFKEQ. CDR3 size: 17 residues. Trimming removed 0 bases at V and 4 bases at J, with 16 bases between. CDR3 sequence reads: CASSQDWVGARGNTIYF. The CDR3 DNA is TGTGCCAGCAGCCAAGATTGGGTAGGGGCCCGCGGAAACACCATATATTTT.

The rearrangement links TRBV5-1 to TRBJ1-4, with D possibly matching TRBD1 (6 bases). The V and J ends lost 5 bases and 8 bases respectively, with 19 bases between them. The CDR3 is 15 residues long. Germline assignment: CDR1 SGHRS and CDR2 YFSETQ. The CDR3 loop is CASRRNTGIYEKLFF. DNA of the CDR3: TGCGCCAGCAGGAGAAATACAGGGATCTACGAAAAACTGTTTTTT. Supplemented by reference TRBV5-1 and TRBJ1-4, the full variable domain reads KAGVTQTPRYLIKTRGQQVTLSCSPISGHRSVSWYQQTPGQGLQFLFEYFSETQRNKGNFPGRFSGRQFSNSRSEMNVSTLELGDSALYLCASRRNTGIYEKLFFGSGTQLSVL.

The gene calls are TRBV6-5 and TRBJ1-1; a possible D gene is TRBD1 (6 bases). This CDR3 has 12 residues. Germline lookup yields CDR1 MNHEY and CDR2 SVGAGI. Trimming removed 6 bases at V and 6 bases at J, with 11 bases between. Here the CDR3 reads CASRTQGSEAFF. In nucleotides, the CDR3 is TGTGCCAGCAGAACACAGGGATCTGAAGCTTTCTTT.

The gene calls are TRBV11-2 and TRBJ2-3, with TRBD2 matching 11 bases. The ends lost 5 bases at V and 0 bases at J; junction bases unmatched: 7. The germline V gene encodes CDR1 SGHAT and CDR2 FQNNGV. CDR3 length equals 17 residues. CDR3 loop: CASSPRLAGSSTDTQYF. The CDR3 nucleotides read TGTGCCAGCAGCCCCAGACTAGCGGGAAGCAGCACAGATACGCAGTATTTT. The complete variable domain, with remaining parts taken from reference TRBV11-2 and TRBJ2-3, reads EAGVAQSPRYKIIEKRQSVAFWCNPISGHATLYWYQQILGQGPKLLIQFQNNGVVDDSQLPKDRFSAERLKGVDSTLKIQPAKLEDSAVYLCASSPRLAGSSTDTQYFGPGTRLTVL.

V usage is TRBV20-1 and J usage is TRBJ2-7; D possibly corresponds to TRBD1 (5 bases). V lost 3 bases and J 4 bases, leaving 10 bases between the germline ends. CDR3 length: 12 amino acids. In germline, CDR1 is DFQATT, CDR2 SNEGSKA (reference sequence). CDR3 sequence: CSASGQGYEQYF. CDR3 in DNA: TGCAGTGCTAGTGGGCAGGGTTACGAGCAGTACTTC.

This chain connects TRBV5-4 to TRBJ2-4; possible D gene TRBD2, 6 bases. The CDR3 loop spans 16 amino acids. Germline V lookup: CDR1 SGHNT, CDR2 YYREEE (reference sequence). Between the trimmed V and J ends, which lost 3 bases and 0 bases, there was a span of 13 bases. As DNA, the CDR3 is TGTGCCAGCAGCTGGGACTCCCCGCTAGCCAAAAACATTCAGTACTTC. Translation gives CASSWDSPLAKNIQYF.

This sequence joins TRBV25-1 and TRBJ2-1, with 8 nucleotides matching TRBD1. The V segment lost 6 bases and the J segment 3 bases; nucleotides outside the gene matches: 1. The CDR3 has 13 residues. Germline V gene sequence: CDR1 MGHDK, CDR2 SYGVNS. The CDR3 nucleotides read TGTGCCAGCAGGGACAGGGACTACAATGAGCAGTTCTTC. Translation: CASRDRDYNEQFF.

The chain combines TRBV5-6 with TRBJ2-5, with 9 bases aligning to TRBD1. This CDR3 contains 16 residues. The V gene's germline CDR1 is SGHDT and CDR2 YYEEEE. V dropped 1 base and J dropped 6; count of bases not matched to a gene: 10. For the CDR3, the DNA is TGTGCCAGCAGCTTGATCTCCGGGACAGGGACGAAGACCCAGTACTTC. The encoded protein is CASSLISGTGTKTQYF.

This clone was observed a few times. The rearrangement joins TRBV6-5 to TRBJ2-7; tentative D call: TRBD1 (6 bases). CDR1 MNHEY and CDR2 SVGAGI come from the germline V gene. The CDR3 runs to 13 residues. With 2 bases removed from V and 3 bases from J, the gap between germline ends came to 8 bases. CDR3 amino acids: CASSYDRNYEQYF. DNA of the CDR3: TGTGCCAGCAGTTACGACAGGAACTACGAGCAGTACTTC.

The chain has TRBV11-1 and TRBJ2-7; D gene ambiguous. The CDR3 loop spans 15 amino acids. V gave up 5 bases and J gave up 3 bases, with 17 bases separating them. In germline, CDR1 is SGHAT, CDR2 FQDESV (reference sequence). CDR3 amino acids: CASSLANSKNYEQYF. DNA for the CDR3: TGTGCCAGCAGCCTTGCGAACTCAAAAAACTACGAGCAGTACTTC.

The gene calls are TRBV7-8 and TRBJ1-2; no clear D gene. The CDR3 is 17 residues long. Looked up from germline, CDR1 is SGHVS and CDR2 is FQNEAQ. V was shortened by 7 bases and J by 4 bases, with 25 bases between the two germline ends. The CDR3 is CASTTPYGVPLPYGYTF. DNA of the CDR3: TGTGCCAGCACAACCCCATACGGGGTCCCCCTACCCTATGGCTACACCTTC.

The chain recombines TRBV9 with TRBJ1-6; D is possibly TRBD1 (6 bases). Germline-derived CDR1 and CDR2 are SGDLS and YYNGEE. V shed 0 bases and J shed 3 bases, with 10 bases lying between them. The CDR3 loop spans 16 amino acids. CDR3: CASSVATGSYNSPLHF. CDR3 nucleotide sequence: TGTGCCAGCAGCGTAGCTACAGGGAGCTATAATTCACCCCTCCACTTT.

The gene calls are TRBV7-6 and TRBJ2-7; 10 bases match TRBD2. The CDR3 runs 15 residues. Losses at the gene ends were 1 base for V and 4 bases for J; bases not matched to a gene: 4. Germline loops: CDR1 SGHVS, CDR2 FNYEAQ. The CDR3 bases are TGTGCCAGCAGCTTAGAGCGGGGGGGCCGTTACGAGCAGTACTTC. Amino acid sequence: CASSLERGGRYEQYF.

The CDR3 bases are TGTGCCAGCACGCCCGGACAGGGTCTTCAGCCCCAGCATTTT. Amino acid sequence: CASTPGQGLQPQHF. This chain joins TRBV2 and TRBJ1-5, with TRBD1 matching over 8 bases. The V gene end was trimmed by 7 bases and the J gene end by 6 bases; junction bases not matched to a gene: 8. This CDR3 region has 14 residues. Germline assignment: CDR1 SNHLY and CDR2 FYNNEI.

V and J are TRBV27 and TRBJ2-7; no clear D. V was clipped by 3 bases and J by 6 bases, with 6 bases between them. There are 11 residues in the CDR3. The germline CDR1 and CDR2 sequences are MNHEY and SMNVEV (reference sequence). This CDR3 reads CASSFGREQYF. The CDR3 DNA reads TGTGCCAGCAGTTTTGGGCGCGAGCAGTACTTC.